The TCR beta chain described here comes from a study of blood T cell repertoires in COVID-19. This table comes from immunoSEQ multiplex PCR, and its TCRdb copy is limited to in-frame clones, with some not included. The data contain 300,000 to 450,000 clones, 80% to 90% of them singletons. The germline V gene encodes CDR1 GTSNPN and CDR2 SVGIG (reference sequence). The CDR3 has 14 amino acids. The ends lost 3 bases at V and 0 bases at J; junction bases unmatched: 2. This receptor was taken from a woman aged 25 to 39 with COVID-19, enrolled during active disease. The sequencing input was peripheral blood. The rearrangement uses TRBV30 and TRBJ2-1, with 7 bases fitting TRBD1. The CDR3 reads CAWRDRSSYNEQFF. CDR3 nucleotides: TGTGCCTGGAGGGACAGGAGCTCCTACAATGAGCAGTTCTTC.